This T cell receptor beta chain was sequenced for a study of T cells in Graves' hyperthyroidism and ophthalmopathy (dated by TCRdb to between 2019 and 2020). Some background on the complete study: Peripheral blood samples were taken at the time of initial diagnosis, prior to any treatment. A discovery cohort of roughly 100 patients, about 43 with Graves' ophthalmopathy and under 60 with stable Graves' hyperthyroidism, was used to find distinguishing TCR V-J signatures. An independent validation cohort of around 19 hyperthyroidism patients and some 15 patients who later progressed to ophthalmopathy tested prospective prediction of ophthalmopathy. The 100 discovery patients were randomly divided into training and test sets at a 7:3 ratio. Thyroid tissue and blood T-cell repertoires from about 6 Graves' hyperthyroidism patients were also compared in the study. Following sampling, methimazole starting at 30 mg daily was given to hyperthyroidism patients, and high-dose intravenous methylprednisolone was given to ophthalmopathy patients. TCR Vbeta CDR3 sequencing of some 140 peripheral blood samples (43 ophthalmopathy, under 80 hyperthyroidism and some 17 progressor patients) is reported in the paper. Study-wide conclusions, independent of this receptor: Sample size was not statistically predetermined, and investigators were not blinded to group allocation. A model built on a 13 V-J signature distinguished ophthalmopathy from stable hyperthyroidism, reaching about 88% sensitivity and around 81% specificity in cross-validation and 80%/75% in testing. Most expanded thyroid clonotypes (frequency above 0.001) were also detected in blood, a finding suggesting that blood repertoires may reflect thyroid immune responses. In validation, progression to ophthalmopathy was predicted by the model with approximately 67% sensitivity and around 75% specificity, a median of approximately 7.1 months before onset.

Ophthalmopathy patients had moderately to severely active disease, with a Clinical Activity Score of 3 or more, a NOSPECS grade of 4 or more, and a disease duration of less than 3 months. Exclusion was applied to patients with uncontrolled infections, other autoimmune diseases, pregnancy or lactation. Diagnoses relied on clinical symptoms, serum thyroxine and TRAb, thyroid ultrasound and orbital computed tomography. PBMCs were separated from approximately 9.9 ml of fresh peripheral blood using Ficoll-Paque density gradient centrifugation. Total RNA was extracted using Trizol reagent, and RNA quality was assessed on an Agilent 2100 Bioanalyzer. For this clonotype: Its antigen remains undetermined. Base quality data are lacking; no much larger clone is found one base away.

Including cysteine and phenylalanine, the CDR3 has 14 amino acids. The only DNA kept is the CDR3, 42 bases in frame from the first base. CDR1 and CDR2, per the germline V gene, are SGHTA and FQGNSA. Ends trimmed: V by 3 bases, J by 6 bases; bases unmatched to a gene: 7. The TCR beta CDR3 regions were amplified from RNA transcripts. For the first round of RT-PCR on the TCR CDR3, the HTBI primer set was used together with the Qiagen OneStep RT-PCR kit. Libraries were constructed in a second round of multiplex PCR, after which size selection and purification were performed. Paired-end sequencing of the libraries was performed with 100 bp reads on an Illumina HiSeq2000. Turning to the authors' computational methods: SOAPnuke was used to process the raw data, throwing out any read that contained adapters or uncalled bases, had a mean Phred below 15, or lacked an exact constant-primer or identifier match. COPE v1.2.5 was used to merge high-quality paired reads, and clonotypes were defined as unique nucleotide sequences. Clonotypes were aligned to IMGT TRBV, TRBD and TRBJ reference segments using MiTCR v1.1. Analysis was restricted to V-J combinations with a frequency above 0.0001, which covered approximately 99% of repertoires. A TCS score was defined as the ratio between F50 (clonal expansion) and ExV (chaos), using BLOSUM62-based TCRdist between CDR3 peptides within each V-J. Welch's t-statistics and random forest reduced just over 500 V-J features to 10 to 15, which were used in a naive Bayes classifier (R e1071). TCRdb reprocessed the public reads (quality trimming at Q25 with fastp, clone calling with MiXCR) and kept in-frame beta chains. A single entry per CDR3 protein holds the most common genes and DNA from its merged rows. In this record, the V and J calls reflect TCRdb's handling and not the investigators' own analysis. The sample data list roughly 520,000 distinct CDR3 sequences, and around 22% of these were observed just once. Around 10% of the sample is in the top ten clones.

The chain is assembled from TRBV7-2 and TRBJ1-1, with 7 bases in between that match TRBD1. This TCR came from a woman under 40 with Graves' ophthalmopathy. Sample: blood. DNA sequence: TGTGCCAGCAGCTTCGGTCAGGGGGTATCTGAAGCTTTCTTT. This is translated as CASSFGQGVSEAFF.